Following are 17 T cell receptor beta chains from one sample sequenced in a study of shared clonotypes between healthy human individuals. Produced via immunoSEQ multiplex PCR; TCRdb's table is partial and in-frame only. The table lists fewer than 700,000 clones, around 96% of them singletons. It was CD45RO-negative cells, positively selected for CCR7, that made up naive CD8 cells, with terminally differentiated effector memory CD45RA+ cells excluded. Sequencing input: naive CD8+ T cells sorted from blood. All receptors derive from a young woman in good health.

The chain carries TRBV28 and TRBJ1-2; a possible D gene is TRBD1 (5 bases). V shed 6 bases and J shed 8 bases, with 13 bases lying between them. Germline V gives CDR1 MDHEN, CDR2 SYDVKM. There are 12 residues in the CDR3. CDR3 residues: CASRLQGDGYTF. In DNA form, the CDR3 reads TGTGCCAGCAGACTCCAGGGAGACGGCTACACCTTC.

CDR3 nucleotides: TGTGCCAGCAGCTTTATAGCGGGAAGGAGCACAGATACGCAGTATTTT. Amino acid sequence: CASSFIAGRSTDTQYF. The V gene is TRBV5-6, the J gene TRBJ2-3; TRBD2 aligns across 8 bases. The CDR3 sequence is 16 residues long. Germline lookup yields CDR1 SGHDT and CDR2 YYEEEE. The V gene end was trimmed by 2 bases and the J gene end by 0 bases; junction bases not matched to a gene: 5.

V usage is TRBV2 and J usage is TRBJ2-7, with D possibly TRBD1 on 6 matching bases. From germline, CDR1 is SNHLY and CDR2 FYNNEI. This CDR3 contains 15 residues. Trimming removed 6 bases at V and 2 bases at J, with 17 bases between. The CDR3 here is CASSRRAGVAYEQYF. The CDR3 DNA is TGTGCCAGCAGCCGTCGGGCAGGGGTGGCCTACGAGCAGTACTTC.

This chain uses TRBV28 with TRBJ2-7, with a possible D match to TRBD2 (6 bases). The germline CDR1 and CDR2 sequences are MDHEN and SYDVKM. The CDR3 has 15 residues. V lost 3 bases and J 2 bases, leaving 14 bases between the germline ends. CDR3 coding DNA: TGTGCCAGCAGTTTGGAGGGGAATAGGGCCTACGAGCAGTACTTC. Its protein is CASSLEGNRAYEQYF.

This clone appeared a single time. The chain's CDR3 is CASSQGPGLAVHNEQFF. In DNA form, the CDR3 reads TGTGCCAGCAGCCAGGGACCGGGACTAGCGGTCCACAATGAGCAGTTCTTC. This chain links TRBV7-8 with TRBJ2-1; TRBD2 matches at 11 bases. The germline V gene encodes CDR1 SGHVS and CDR2 FQNEAQ. V trimming: 5 bases; J trimming: 5 bases; junction bases outside the gene matches: 11. The CDR3 runs to 17 residues.

This chain links TRBV5-1 with TRBJ2-7, with 13 bases aligning to TRBD2. The V gene end was trimmed by 5 bases and the J gene end by 5 bases; junction bases not matched to a gene: 4. The germline gives CDR1 SGHRS, CDR2 YFSETQ. CDR3 length equals 14 residues. The CDR3 DNA is TGCGCCAGCAGTACTAGCGGGAGGGCCCACGAGCAGTACTTC. This encodes CASSTSGRAHEQYF. The full variable domain, rest sourced from reference TRBV5-1 and TRBJ2-7, is KAGVTQTPRYLIKTRGQQVTLSCSPISGHRSVSWYQQTPGQGLQFLFEYFSETQRNKGNFPGRFSGRQFSNSRSEMNVSTLELGDSALYLCASSTSGRAHEQYFGPGTRLTVT.

This chain uses TRBV7-8 with TRBJ1-1; a possible D gene is TRBD1 (5 bases). CDR3 size: 14 residues. In germline, CDR1 is SGHVS, CDR2 FQNEAQ. V lost 3 bases and J 4 bases, leaving 12 bases between the germline ends. The CDR3 sequence is CASSFRVGGTEAFF. For the CDR3, the DNA is TGTGCCAGCAGCTTCAGGGTCGGAGGCACTGAAGCTTTCTTT.

V gene TRBV10-2 combines with J gene TRBJ2-5; D ambiguous. Gene TRBJ2-7 matches the end of the DNA better, so the J call may be wrong. This CDR3 is 14 amino acids long. Germline V gene data show CDR1 as WSHSY and CDR2 as SAAADI. The CDR3 is CASSESLLSYEQYF. The CDR3 DNA reads as TGCGCCAGCAGTGAGAGTCTTCTCTCCTACGAGCAGTACTTC.

The chain recombines TRBV4-1 with TRBJ2-7; no definite D call. Trimming stripped 0 bases from V and 2 bases from J, with 14 bases between. Per germline, CDR1 MGHRA and CDR2 YSYEKL. The CDR3 is 16 residues long. CDR3 DNA: TGCGCCAGCAGCCAAGAGTTCCCACCCTTAACCTACGAGCAGTACTTC. Residues: CASSQEFPPLTYEQYF.

J is TRBJ2-1 and V is TRBV10-1; no definite D call. Trimming removed 8 bases from V and 6 bases from J, with 17 bases in between. The V gene's germline CDR1 is WNHNN and CDR2 SYGVQD (reference sequence). The CDR3 is 14 amino acids. The CDR3 DNA follows: TGCGCCAGCCTAGTTTCGCTTACGGGCAATGAGCAGTTCTTC. It yields the protein CASLVSLTGNEQFF.

The V gene is TRBV27, the J gene TRBJ2-7; 8 bases are a match to TRBD1. In germline, CDR1 is MNHEY, CDR2 SMNVEV (reference sequence). The CDR3 extends over 14 amino acids. Trimming at V came to 5 bases and at J to 4 bases, leaving 7 bases not matched to a gene. CDR3 sequence (DNA): TGTGCCAGCAGTCCCCCGGGACAGGTATACGAGCAGTACTTC. It specifies CASSPPGQVYEQYF.

The CDR3 region has the DNA TGTGCCAGCAGCTTAGTAGGGACAGGGGACACAGATACGCAGTATTTT. It encodes CASSLVGTGDTDTQYF. The chain links TRBV11-2 to TRBJ2-3; TRBD1 aligns across 10 bases. V trimming: 1 base; J trimming: 2 bases; junction bases outside the gene matches: 3. The germline V gene encodes CDR1 SGHAT and CDR2 FQNNGV. The CDR3 is made up of 16 amino acids.

This rearrangement joins TRBV27 to TRBJ1-6, with 10 positions matching TRBD1. CDR1 and CDR2 (germline): MNHEY, SMNVEV (reference sequence). V lost 6 bases, J lost 5 bases, and 7 bases stayed unmatched. The CDR3 has 16 residues. The CDR3: CASSSSDRGDNSPLHF. As DNA, the CDR3 is TGTGCCAGCAGCTCCTCGGACAGGGGGGATAATTCACCCCTCCACTTT.

The V and J genes are TRBV10-3 and TRBJ2-7, with D perhaps matching TRBD1 or TRBD2 (5 bases each). This CDR3 region has 13 residues. Trimming took 11 bases from V and 0 from J, leaving 14 bases between them. The germline CDR1 and CDR2 sequences are ENHRY and SYGVKD. The CDR3 sequence is CAARGVSSYEQYF. The CDR3 DNA follows: TGTGCCGCGAGGGGCGTAAGCTCCTACGAGCAGTACTTC.

The chain couples TRBV13 to TRBJ2-3, with 14 nucleotides matching TRBD2. The V and J ends lost 5 bases and 2 bases, in that order; junction bases with no gene match: 18. This CDR3 has 21 residues. Germline assignment: CDR1 PRHDT and CDR2 FYEKMQ (reference sequence). CDR3 residues: CASSPTPGLAGERGNTDTQYF. CDR3 bases: TGTGCCAGCAGCCCAACTCCGGGACTAGCGGGAGAGCGGGGTAACACAGATACGCAGTATTTT.

Written as DNA, the CDR3 is TGTGCCAGCAGTTTAGGCGGGAGGACCGAGCAGTACTTC. Its protein is CASSLGGRTEQYF. The chain couples TRBV27 to TRBJ2-7; the match to TRBD2 covers 8 bases. This CDR3 spans 13 amino acids. V lost 2 bases, J lost 6 bases, and 3 bases stayed unmatched. Germline-derived CDR1 and CDR2 are MNHEY and SMNVEV (reference sequence).

The rearrangement links TRBV4-1 to TRBJ2-7; D not resolved. Trimming pared 3 bases from V and 2 bases from J, leaving 5 bases between. Germline loops: CDR1 MGHRA, CDR2 YSYEKL. This CDR3 is 12 amino acids long. CDR3 sequence: CASSHLAYEQYF. CDR3 DNA: TGCGCCAGCAGCCACCTTGCCTACGAGCAGTACTTC.